The following is a T cell receptor beta chain sequence with its context. This clonotype has more than one count but fewer than ten. Its antigen specificity is not known. No clone much larger than this one lies a single base away; base qualities are absent. The method behind the library was 5' RACE. The reads were generated on an Illumina HiSeq 2500. A second PCR of 7 to 11 cycles was performed with a sample-barcoded 5' primer and a J-beta primer mix. A template-switch 5' adaptor carrying 12 random nucleotides introduced a unique molecular identifier onto each TCR beta cDNA molecule. Each sample yielded at least 2.5 million CDR3-containing paired-end reads. The Mint cDNA synthesis kit, primed by a TRBC-specific oligonucleotide, was used to synthesize first-strand cDNA from all RNA. All cDNA was treated with uracil-DNA glycosylase and then went through a first 18-cycle PCR with the universal primers M1SS and BC2_uni_R. Under the source paper's analysis protocol: Each sample was normalized by randomly selecting 1 million high-quality reads, each carrying a distinct molecular identifier. Instead of being binned into consensus sequences, reads with shared molecular identifiers were discarded. MiTCR, with a Q25 quality threshold and the strictest error-elimination algorithm, was used for CDR3 identification, clonotype clustering and error correction. A nonparametric unseen species model using Euler transformation provided a lower-bound estimate of total TCR beta diversity. In TCRdb, the public reads were trimmed at Q25 with fastp and aligned with MiXCR, with productive beta chains retained. Rows merge per CDR3 protein into single entries with the most common DNA and genes. TCRdb assigned the V and J calls; the authors' analysis was not used. Across this sample there are about 760,000 distinct CDR3 sequences, with 25% seen only once. 9.4% of the sample rests with the top ten.

The roughly 42 donors, aged about 6 to 100 years, were systemically healthy Caucasian individuals from Russia. Approximately 9.3 milliliters of peripheral blood were drawn from each donor into EDTA-treated Vacutainer tubes. Ficoll-Paque density-gradient centrifugation was used to isolate PBMCs, with at least 6 million obtained per sample. Trizol reagent was used to extract total RNA from the PBMCs, yielding at least 6 micrograms per sample. For every donor, an aliquot of PBMCs went through flow cytometry to measure the percentages of naive CD45RAhigh/CD27high T cells. The data are from a study of blood T cells in healthy people across ages (dated by TCRdb to the mid-2010s). For the study in its entirety: In model experiments, template switching captured about one uniquely barcoded TCR beta cDNA molecule for every two T cells. Age-related changes in TCR beta repertoire diversity were measured in the study by deep sequencing normalized with unique cDNA molecular identifiers. The donors were divided into four age groups: young (average around 17 years), middle-aged (almost 40), aged (about 62) and long-lived (nearly 85). For two donors (one aged 18 to 29 and one aged 80 or older), the study analyzed two additional independent replicas of 1 million unique cDNA reads from the same blood draw. General study outcomes and caveats: As age increased, observed TCR beta diversity per million T cells dropped in a roughly linear way, and a significant reduction was already evident by age 40. Compared with the aged group, more naive CD4+ T cells, fewer expanded clones and increased TCR diversity were shown by the long-lived group, suggesting age selection. Because the CMV infection status of the donors was unknown, age-related changes in expanded clonotypes may potentially have been confounded. There was a strong correlation between observed TCR beta diversity and the percentage of naive T cells measured by flow cytometry. Since profiling was done on bulk unsorted PBMCs, naive and antigen-experienced compartments could not be conclusively compared. Estimates of total diversity based on one million sequenced T cells were considered lower bounds and underestimates.

Taken from cysteine to phenylalanine, the CDR3 has 14 residues. The kept DNA is CDR3 alone, 42 bases in frame from the first base. Taken from the germline V gene, the CDR1 and CDR2 loops are SQVTM and ANQGSEA. The V end gives up 0 bases and the J end 6 bases, leaving 5 bases in the junction not matched to a gene. The same sample was also studied in work on T cells of mothers and their children. In that second paper, the authors write: Nine systemically healthy Caucasian individuals, comprising three mothers and their six children, were included as donors. cDNA synthesis used all of the extracted RNA, with roughly 1.5 ug of RNA in each 15 ul reaction. In the second PCR, the M1S primer added sample barcodes and 2-4 random nucleotides. Over 10 million TCR beta CDR3 reads came from each mother, compared with 2.5 million to 3.5 million reads from each child. Thymic selection shapes the output of TCR recombination in a similar way in related and unrelated pairs, and inherited differences have a minor effect. Normalized repertoire overlap was always found to be slightly, but never significantly, higher in related mother-child pairs than in unrelated mother-child pairs. No persistent microchimeric T cell clones were detected, at a sensitivity of approximately 100 clones per million clonotypes. The study used deep NGS to compare TCR beta repertoires of mothers and children, seeking features distinguishing related mother-child pairs from unrelated individuals. Mothers averaged roughly 36 +/- 4 years of age and children averaged around 11 +/- 4 years. Libraries were sequenced on Illumina HiSeq 2000 with 100+100 nt paired-end reads after adapter ligation with NEBNext reagents. Mother and child libraries were prepared a month apart and sequenced in separate runs to prevent cross-contamination. Each donor had between 500,000 and 2,000,000 distinct TCR beta clonotypes identified. Naive TCR beta clonotypes were estimated from low-frequency clonotypes matched to each donor's FACS-determined naive share, without sorting.

This TCR was recovered from a boy younger than 18 in good health. The sequencing input was blood. The sequence links TRBV29-1 to TRBJ2-1; 7 bases in between match TRBD2. This receptor has the CDR3 CSVEEAGVGNEQFF. The base sequence is TGCAGCGTTGAAGAGGCGGGAGTTGGCAATGAGCAGTTCTTC.